This TCR beta chain was sequenced for a study of post-analysis software for immune sequencing data (dated by TCRdb to the mid-2010s). About the study as a whole: Disease courses on record covered relapsing-remitting, secondary progressive and progressive-relapsing multiple sclerosis, though some patients had no subtype annotation. The multiple sclerosis patient repertoires were compared with 11 previously published healthy control repertoires from donors aged about 6 to 26 years. A subset of samples was prepared in parallel using single-end sample barcoding, then pooled and co-amplified after Illumina adapter ligation.

Summary of the overall study and its limitations: The control group was slightly older than the multiple sclerosis patient group. Significantly lower normalized Chao1 diversity was found in multiple sclerosis patients than in controls, suggesting substantial peripheral T-cell clonal expansion. Four to six TRBV segments, including TRBV5-6, TRBV5-1 and TRBV20-1, were significantly more frequent in patients than controls. Direct clustering with F measure revealed strong co-clustering of samples prepared in the same batch, which led to a batch-effect correction.

The CDR3, cysteine through phenylalanine, is 16 amino acids long. The sequence is cut down to CDR3 DNA, 48 bases in frame from base 1. Trimming takes 5 bases off V and 2 bases off J; junction bases not matched to a gene: 11. The germline V gene (reference sequence) gives CDR1 as PRHDT and CDR2 as FYEKMQ. The sample holds one count of this clonotype. The antigen it binds to is not known. One base away there is no much larger clone; base qualities are not given. The method was PCR. Sequencing took place on an Illumina HiSeq 2500. To reduce PCR and sequencing biases, unique molecular identifiers were incorporated into the TCR beta cDNA libraries. Per 1 to 10 million input T cells, roughly 500,000 cDNA molecules were obtained, such that each molecule approximated one T cell. The same protocol used for the earlier healthy control dataset was applied to prepare and sequence the patient libraries. Samples belonging to the same batch were prepared together, multiplexed and sequenced on a shared HiSeq lane. As for the authors' bioinformatics: MIGEC handled the raw barcoded reads, throwing out single-read molecular identifier groups before consensus assembly and CDR3 extraction. Clonotype tables were post-analysed with VDJtools, and diversity was normalized by down-sampling all datasets to the smallest sample size. In repertoire overlap clustering, CDR3 amino acid sequences, but not nucleotide sequences, were matched to correct batch-related cross-sample contamination. TCRdb took the public reads, trimmed them with fastp at Q25, ran MiXCR for clone calling and kept in-frame beta chains. Each record represents a unique CDR3 protein, reported with the most common genes and DNA among its rows. These V and J calls rely on TCRdb rather than the paper's analysis. Counted in this sample were roughly 620,000 distinct CDR3 sequences; around 44% of them appeared once. 1.7% of the sample lies in the top ten.

To demonstrate the VDJtools post-analysis software, TCR beta repertoires were profiled from the peripheral blood of 13 young patients with multiple sclerosis. The multiple sclerosis patients were children and adolescents ranging in age from roughly 6 to 15 years. The sequenced sample consisted of blood. The sequence joins TRBV13 to TRBJ1-2; TRBD1 lines up with 7 middle nucleotides. This receptor was identified in a girl aged 10 to 17 with multiple sclerosis. The CDR3 corresponds to CASSPEVGGLNYGYTF. Here is the DNA: TGTGCCAGCAGCCCCGAGGTAGGGGGCCTCAACTATGGCTACACCTTC.